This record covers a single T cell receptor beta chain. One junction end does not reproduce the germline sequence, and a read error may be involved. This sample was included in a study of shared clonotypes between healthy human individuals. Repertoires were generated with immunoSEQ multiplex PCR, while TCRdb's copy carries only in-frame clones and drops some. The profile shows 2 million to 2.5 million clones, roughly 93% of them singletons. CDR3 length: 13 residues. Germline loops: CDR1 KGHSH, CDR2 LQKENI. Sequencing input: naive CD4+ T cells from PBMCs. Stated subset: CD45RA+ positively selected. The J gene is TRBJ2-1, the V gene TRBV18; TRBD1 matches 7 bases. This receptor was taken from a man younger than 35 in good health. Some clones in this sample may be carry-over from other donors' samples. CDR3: CASSRVDLDRLLF. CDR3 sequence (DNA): TGTGCCAGCTCACGCGTCGACTTGGACAGGTTACTCTTC.